Presented here are 21 T cell receptor beta chains from one specimen sequenced in a study of cytomegalovirus exposure and HLA in healthy donors. The study ran its PCR with 60 Vbeta and 13 Jbeta primers. Only in-frame clones appear in the TCRdb table, and some are missing; sequencing was by immunoSEQ multiplex PCR. The data show 100,000 to 150,000 clones, 66% seen once. Material for sequencing was PBMCs. The receptors shown here come from a man aged 18 to 29 in good health and CMV-seronegative.

V usage is TRBV25-1 and J usage is TRBJ1-2, with 9 bases aligning to TRBD1. There are 13 residues in the CDR3. Germline CDR1 and CDR2: MGHDK and SYGVNS. V lost 3 bases to trimming and J lost 8 bases; unmatched junction nucleotides: 4. CDR3 bases: TGTGCCAGCAGTGAGCAGACAGGGGGAGGCTACACCTTC. It codes for CASSEQTGGGYTF.

This rearrangement joins TRBV30 to TRBJ1-1; D unresolved. The V end lost 7 bases, the J end lost 7 bases, and 13 bases lay between the germline ends. This CDR3 comprises 11 residues. Germline assignment: CDR1 GTSNPN and CDR2 SVGIG (reference sequence). This CDR3 reads CASSLDREAFF. CDR3 in DNA: TGTGCCTCCTCTCTAGACCGTGAAGCTTTCTTT.

This chain connects TRBV28 to TRBJ2-7; possibly TRBD1 for D (6 bases). The CDR3 totals 15 residues. In germline, CDR1 is MDHEN, CDR2 SYDVKM. The V end was cut by 1 base, the J end by 2 bases, with 12 bases between. Here the CDR3 reads CASSLFGQLAYEQYF. CDR3 sequence (DNA): TGTGCCAGCAGTTTATTCGGACAGTTAGCCTACGAGCAGTACTTC.

The sample holds a few counts of this clone. The chain is built from TRBV7-9 and TRBJ2-1, with TRBD2 matching over 8 bases. V was clipped by 3 bases and J by 7 bases; unmatched bases: 5. The CDR3 is made up of 14 amino acids. Germline CDR1 reads SEHNR; CDR2 reads FQNEAQ (reference sequence). The CDR3 nucleotides are TGTGCCAGCAGCTTTAGCGGGATGAAAAATGAGCAGTTCTTC. This sequence encodes CASSFSGMKNEQFF. The full variable domain, in which reference TRBV7-9 and TRBJ2-1 provide the parts outside the CDR3, is DTGVSQNPRHKITKRGQNVTFRCDPISEHNRLYWYRQTLGQGPEFLTYFQNEAQLEKSRLLSDRFSAERPKGSFSTLEIQRTEQGDSAMYLCASSFSGMKNEQFFGPGTRLTVL.

V and J are TRBV6-6 and TRBJ2-7; 9 bases line up with TRBD2. CDR3 length: 16 residues. Germline V gives CDR1 MNHNY, CDR2 SVGAGI (reference sequence). Unmatched junction bases numbered 13, after V lost 5 bases and J lost 5 bases. The DNA for the CDR3 is TGTGCCAGCAGTACTCGCTCGGGGACTAGCCGGGACGAGCAGTACTTC. It encodes CASSTRSGTSRDEQYF.

This clone was found once. V and J are TRBV27 and TRBJ2-5; 9 bases agree with TRBD2. The CDR3 covers 18 residues. The germline V gene has CDR1 MNHEY and CDR2 SMNVEV (reference sequence). The ends lost 2 bases at V and 5 bases at J; junction bases unmatched: 15. CDR3 nucleotides: TGTGCCAGCAGTTTAAGCGTTCGGCTAGCGGGGTCCAGTGAGACCCAGTACTTC. Translated: CASSLSVRLAGSSETQYF.

This clone was recorded only once. The CDR3 loop is CASSDTSGSYEQYF. The CDR3 DNA reads as TGTGCCAGTAGTGACACTAGCGGCTCCTACGAGCAGTACTTC. V is TRBV19 and J is TRBJ2-7, with TRBD2 matching 8 bases. The V and J ends lost 5 bases and 0 bases, in that order; junction bases with no gene match: 3. Looked up from germline, CDR1 is LNHDA and CDR2 is SQIVND (reference sequence). The CDR3 runs 14 residues.

This clone was observed once. The V and J genes are TRBV15 and TRBJ2-3, with 7 nucleotides matching TRBD2. Germline CDR1 is LNHNV and CDR2 is YYDKDF (reference sequence). There are 16 residues in the CDR3. V was clipped by 0 bases and J by 5 bases; unmatched bases: 8. CDR3 nucleotides: TGTGCCACCAGCAGAGATTGGGGGAGGGATCAAGATACGCAGTATTTT. This translates into CATSRDWGRDQDTQYF.

As concerns this clone: The sample contains more than one DNA sequence encoding this CDR3. V and J are TRBV6-5 and TRBJ2-3, with D unclear. CDR3 length: 15 amino acids. V shed 2 bases and J shed 0 bases, with 9 bases lying between them. Germline V gene sequence: CDR1 MNHEY, CDR2 SVGAGI. CDR3 in amino acids: CASSYGISSTDTQYF. The DNA of the CDR3 is TGTGCCAGCAGTTACGGCATTTCTAGCACAGATACGCAGTATTTT.

This chain links TRBV4-3 with TRBJ2-1; D perhaps matches TRBD2 (5 bases). V was pared by 1 base and J by 4 bases, with 14 bases between. This CDR3 spans 16 amino acids. The V gene's germline CDR1 is LGHNA and CDR2 YSLEER. The CDR3 nucleotides are TGCGCCAGCAGCCAAGGTACTAGAGATTCTTACAATGAGCAGTTCTTC. It is translated as CASSQGTRDSYNEQFF.

The chain is built from TRBV5-1 and TRBJ1-4; tentatively, D is TRBD1 (5 bases). The germline V gene has CDR1 SGHRS and CDR2 YFSETQ. This CDR3 spans 16 amino acids. Trimming took off 1 base at V and 2 bases at J, with 12 bases between the two ends. The DNA for the CDR3 is TGCGCCAGCAGCTTGATATCGGGGGAGACTAATGAAAAACTGTTTTTT. Protein sequence: CASSLISGETNEKLFF.

The rearrangement joins TRBV5-6 to TRBJ2-7; 11 bases map to TRBD1. Germline assignment: CDR1 SGHDT and CDR2 YYEEEE. V was clipped by 2 bases and J by 1 base; unmatched bases: 5. This CDR3 comprises 16 residues. Here the CDR3 reads CASSFSGTGGSYEQYF. The CDR3 coding sequence is TGTGCCAGCAGCTTTTCAGGGACAGGGGGTTCCTACGAGCAGTACTTC.

The rearrangement links TRBV19 to TRBJ1-2; TRBD1 is a possible D gene (5 bases). The V end lost 10 bases, the J end lost 6 bases, and 18 bases lay between the germline ends. The CDR3 length is 13 residues. Germline loops: CDR1 LNHDA, CDR2 SQIVND (reference sequence). CDR3 loop: CATRTGTGDGYTF. The DNA for the CDR3 is TGTGCCACCCGAACCGGGACGGGAGATGGCTACACCTTC.

This chain uses TRBV5-1 with TRBJ2-3; possible D gene TRBD1, 6 bases. Germline CDR1 reads SGHRS; CDR2 reads YFSETQ. The CDR3 length is 18 residues. V was clipped by 3 bases and J by 1 base, with 21 bases between them. The CDR3 coding sequence is TGCGCCAGCAGCTCTTCTTCTGCCGGGACACTTGGCACAGATACGCAGTATTTT. Its translation: CASSSSSAGTLGTDTQYF.

This clone has a handful of counts. The genes are TRBV11-2 and TRBJ2-2; 11 nucleotides align to TRBD2. V was pared by 5 bases and J by 3 bases, with 8 bases of the junction left unmatched. The CDR3 contains 17 residues. Germline V gene sequence: CDR1 SGHAT, CDR2 FQNNGV. CDR3 region: CASSRQGLAAYTGELFF. CDR3 nucleotide sequence: TGTGCCAGCAGCCGTCAGGGACTAGCGGCTTACACCGGGGAGCTGTTTTTT.

V is TRBV10-2 and J is TRBJ2-7; a weak D match, TRBD2 (6 bases). Germline V CDR1 and CDR2: WSHSY, SAAADI. CDR3 length: 12 residues. Trimming left V 6 bases short and J 1 base short, with 7 bases between. This chain's CDR3 is CASRAGSYEQYF. The DNA for the CDR3 is TGCGCCAGCAGGGCGGGGTCCTACGAGCAGTACTTC.

The chain links TRBV27 to TRBJ2-5; 8 nucleotides align to TRBD2. The V segment lost 8 bases and the J segment 4 bases; nucleotides outside the gene matches: 9. The CDR3 covers 14 residues. Germline CDR1 reads MNHEY; CDR2 reads SMNVEV (reference sequence). CDR3 in amino acids: CASWSGGVAETQYF. The CDR3 region has the DNA TGTGCCAGCTGGTCGGGGGGGGTGGCAGAGACCCAGTACTTC.

In this sample, this clone turned up a few times. The chain is built from TRBV18 and TRBJ2-3; TRBD2 agrees at 14 bases. Germline CDR1 KGHSH, CDR2 LQKENI. V lost 6 bases and J lost 6; bases outside the gene matches: 11. CDR3 size: 17 residues. CDR3 region: CASSRTSGGLAGDTQYF. CDR3 DNA sequence: TGTGCCAGCTCTCGGACTAGCGGGGGGCTAGCAGGTGATACGCAGTATTTT.

This clone was seen only once. The chain combines TRBV7-7 with TRBJ2-5; TRBD1 is a possible D gene (5 bases). V gave up 4 bases and J gave up 5 bases, with 14 bases separating them. The CDR3 is 14 residues long. Germline V gives CDR1 SSHAT, CDR2 FNYEAQ (reference sequence). DNA of the CDR3: TGTGCCAGCAGCTCCCTAGGGGCAGTGGAGACCCAGTACTTC. Translated: CASSSLGAVETQYF.

The chain uses TRBV18 and TRBJ2-2; 7 nucleotides agree with TRBD2. The V segment lost 4 bases and the J segment 6 bases; nucleotides outside the gene matches: 8. The length of the CDR3 is 15 residues. In germline, CDR1 is KGHSH, CDR2 LQKENI. The CDR3 sequence: CASSLERGISGELFF. CDR3 coding DNA: TGTGCCAGCTCACTTGAGCGGGGAATCTCCGGGGAGCTGTTTTTT.

This clone showed up just a few times. V is TRBV5-1 and J is TRBJ2-5, with D perhaps matching TRBD2 (6 bases). The CDR3 extends over 16 amino acids. The germline CDR1 and CDR2 sequences are SGHRS and YFSETQ. V lost 0 bases and J lost 4, with 16 bases in between. The CDR3 spells CASSLGSAGSGETQYF. CDR3 nucleotides: TGCGCCAGCAGCTTGGGGTCGGCGGGGTCAGGAGAGACCCAGTACTTC. Full variable domain (remainder filled in from reference TRBV5-1 and TRBJ2-5): KAGVTQTPRYLIKTRGQQVTLSCSPISGHRSVSWYQQTPGQGLQFLFEYFSETQRNKGNFPGRFSGRQFSNSRSEMNVSTLELGDSALYLCASSLGSAGSGETQYFGPGTRLLVL.